This TCR beta chain was sequenced during a study of control samples from healthy donors and cancer patients. V shed 3 bases, J shed 7 bases, and the junction held 5 bases outside the gene matches. There are 15 residues in the CDR3. In germline, CDR1 is SGDLS, CDR2 YYNGEE. Generated by immunoSEQ multiplex PCR, the TCRdb table keeps only in-frame clones and is missing some. Here the sample spans fewer than 70,000 clones, 87% being singletons. The TCR was taken from a man between 60 and 75 years old with head and neck cancer. The genes are TRBV9 and TRBJ2-2, with 11 nucleotides matching TRBD2. The sequencing sample was made of PBMCs. The CDR3 protein is CASSGSGGAGGELFF. In DNA, the CDR3 is TGTGCCAGCAGCGGTAGCGGGGGGGCCGGCGGGGAGCTGTTTTTT. The full variable domain, completed using reference TRBV9 and TRBJ2-2, is DSGVTQTPKHLITATGQRVTLRCSPRSGDLSVYWYQQSLDQGLQFLIQYYNGEERAKGNILERFSAQQFPDLHSELNLSSLELGDSALYFCASSGSGGAGGELFFGEGSRLTVL.